A selection of T cell receptor beta chains follows, all from one sample in a study of blood T cell repertoires in COVID-19. Produced via immunoSEQ multiplex PCR; TCRdb's table is partial and in-frame only. This sample has some 50,000 clones, with roughly 88% found just once. Sequencing used peripheral blood. Every receptor here comes from an elderly man with acute or convalescent COVID-19. CDR3s include the opening cysteine and the closing phenylalanine or tryptophan. The D gene is left open where the match is weak. Some rows have no size entry. The others give once, few or many, or a class for an expanded clone.

clone size: .
J gene: TRBJ2-7
D gene: TRBD1
V gene: TRBV5-1
CDR3 protein: CASSLGTGGEQYF
CDR3 DNA: TGCGCCAGCAGCTTGGGGACAGGGGGCGAGCAGTACTTC

clone size: .
J gene: TRBJ1-3
D gene: .
V gene: TRBV5-4
CDR3 protein: CASSLDRAGNTIYF
CDR3 DNA: TGTGCCAGCAGCTTGGACAGGGCTGGAAACACCATATATTTT

clone size: .
J gene: TRBJ2-5
D gene: TRBD2
V gene: TRBV3-1/TRBV3-2
CDR3 protein: CASSPLAGGPSTQYF
CDR3 DNA: TGTGCCAGCAGCCCATTAGCGGGGGGCCCGAGTACCCAGTACTTC

clone size: .
J gene: TRBJ2-3
D gene: TRBD2
V gene: TRBV10-1
CDR3 protein: CASSDAPGLGESRQYF
CDR3 DNA: TGCGCCAGCAGTGACGCACCGGGACTAGGAGAGTCAAGGCAGTATTTT

clone size: .
J gene: TRBJ1-2
D gene: .
V gene: TRBV6-5
CDR3 protein: CASKKSSGDLYGYTF
CDR3 DNA: TGTGCCAGCAAGAAGTCATCAGGGGACCTCTATGGCTACACCTTC

clone size: .
J gene: TRBJ1-1
D gene: TRBD1
V gene: TRBV7-6
CDR3 protein: CASSSGTGGRAEAFF
CDR3 DNA: TGTGCCAGCAGCTCCGGGACAGGGGGCCGGGCTGAAGCTTTCTTT

clone size: .
J gene: TRBJ1-1
D gene: TRBD1
V gene: TRBV3-1/TRBV3-2
CDR3 protein: CASSPGQGPNTEAFF
CDR3 DNA: TGTGCCAGCAGCCCGGGACAGGGACCGAACACTGAAGCTTTCTTT

clone size: .
J gene: TRBJ1-4
D gene: .
V gene: TRBV7-9
CDR3 protein: CASSLAEHYNEKLFF
CDR3 DNA: TGTGCCAGCAGCTTAGCGGAACACTATAATGAAAAACTGTTTTTT

clone size: .
J gene: TRBJ2-2
D gene: .
V gene: TRBV7-7
CDR3 protein: CASSLKLAGELFF
CDR3 DNA: TGTGCTAGCAGCTTAAAACTGGCCGGGGAGCTGTTTTTT

clone size: .
J gene: TRBJ1-2
D gene: TRBD1
V gene: TRBV19
CDR3 protein: CASSKGTGSLGNYGYTF
CDR3 DNA: TGTGCCAGTAGTAAGGGGACAGGTTCTCTCGGGAACTATGGCTACACCTTC

clone size: once
J gene: TRBJ2-5
D gene: .
V gene: TRBV6-5
CDR3 protein: CASSSREGGETQYF
CDR3 DNA: TGTGCCAGCAGCTCCCGTGAGGGTGGGGAGACCCAGTACTTC

clone size: once
J gene: TRBJ2-1
D gene: .
V gene: TRBV2
CDR3 protein: CASTAGQGLYNEQFF
CDR3 DNA: TGTGCCAGCACCGCGGGGCAGGGTCTCTACAATGAGCAGTTCTTC

clone size: .
J gene: TRBJ1-4
D gene: .
V gene: TRBV29-1
CDR3 protein: CSFHSATNEKLFF
CDR3 DNA: TGCAGCTTCCACAGTGCAACTAATGAAAAACTGTTTTTT

clone size: .
J gene: TRBJ2-7
D gene: TRBD1
V gene: TRBV30
CDR3 protein: CAWRPRQGAVYEQYF
CDR3 DNA: TGTGCCTGGAGGCCCCGACAGGGGGCGGTCTACGAGCAGTACTTC

clone size: .
J gene: TRBJ2-5
D gene: TRBD2
V gene: TRBV7-3
CDR3 protein: CASSLQRGGLETQYF
CDR3 DNA: TGTGCCAGCAGCTTACAGCGGGGGGGCCTTGAGACCCAGTACTTC

clone size: few
J gene: TRBJ1-6
D gene: TRBD1
V gene: TRBV5-5
CDR3 protein: CASSPGTGNNSPLHF
CDR3 DNA: TGTGCCAGCAGCCCGGGGACAGGGAATAATTCACCCCTCCACTTT

clone size: once
J gene: TRBJ2-1
D gene: TRBD2
V gene: TRBV19
CDR3 protein: CASISGGAGNEQFF
CDR3 DNA: TGTGCCAGTATCTCCGGGGGGGCAGGCAATGAGCAGTTCTTC

clone size: .
J gene: TRBJ2-5
D gene: .
V gene: TRBV4-1
CDR3 protein: CASSQDRGPSRYQETQYF
CDR3 DNA: TGCGCCAGCAGCCAAGATAGGGGCCCGAGTCGGTACCAAGAGACCCAGTACTTC

clone size: .
J gene: TRBJ1-1
D gene: .
V gene: TRBV5-4
CDR3 protein: CASSLGWAAGSTEAFF
CDR3 DNA: TGTGCCAGCAGCTTGGGCTGGGCGGCGGGTAGCACTGAAGCTTTCTTT

clone size: .
J gene: TRBJ2-5
D gene: TRBD2
V gene: TRBV2
CDR3 protein: CASSDLGLAFRYF
CDR3 DNA: TGTGCCAGCAGTGATTTGGGACTAGCTTTCCGGTACTTC

clone size: .
J gene: TRBJ2-1
D gene: .
V gene: TRBV21-1
CDR3 protein: CASSKAERVDEQFF
CDR3 DNA: TGTGCCAGCAGCAAAGCAGAGAGGGTGGATGAGCAGTTCTTC

clone size: .
J gene: TRBJ1-2
D gene: .
V gene: TRBV7-9
CDR3 protein: CASSPAGNYGYTF
CDR3 DNA: TGTGCCAGCAGCCCAGCAGGCAACTATGGCTACACCTTC

clone size: .
J gene: TRBJ1-6
D gene: .
V gene: TRBV13
CDR3 protein: CASRGRGFRNSPLHF
CDR3 DNA: TGTGCCAGCAGAGGGCGGGGTTTTAGAAATTCACCCCTCCACTTT

clone size: .
J gene: TRBJ2-7
D gene: TRBD1
V gene: TRBV7-8
CDR3 protein: CASSSKTGVFEQYF
CDR3 DNA: TGTGCCAGCAGCTCCAAGACAGGGGTATTCGAGCAGTACTTC

clone size: .
J gene: TRBJ1-1
D gene: .
V gene: TRBV7-2
CDR3 protein: CASSLHRGSTEAFF
CDR3 DNA: TGTGCCAGCAGCTTACATCGGGGGAGCACTGAAGCTTTCTTT

clone size: .
J gene: TRBJ2-1
D gene: TRBD1
V gene: TRBV5-1
CDR3 protein: CASSYPHTGGLNNEQFF
CDR3 DNA: TGCGCCAGCAGTTATCCCCATACAGGGGGCCTCAACAATGAGCAGTTCTTC

clone size: few
J gene: TRBJ2-3
D gene: TRBD2
V gene: TRBV9
CDR3 protein: CASSVGFSRASGGDRTDTQYF
CDR3 DNA: TGTGCCAGCAGCGTAGGCTTCAGTCGCGCCAGCGGGGGGGACCGCACAGATACGCAGTATTTT

clone size: once
J gene: TRBJ2-7
D gene: .
V gene: TRBV11-2
CDR3 protein: CASSLELLFEQYF
CDR3 DNA: TGTGCCAGCAGCTTAGAACTACTCTTCGAGCAGTACTTC

clone size: .
J gene: TRBJ2-3
D gene: .
V gene: TRBV3-1/TRBV3-2
CDR3 protein: CASSQSFGEGTDTQYF
CDR3 DNA: TGTGCCAGCAGCCAATCCTTCGGGGAAGGCACAGATACGCAGTATTTT

clone size: .
J gene: TRBJ2-1
D gene: .
V gene: TRBV7-3
CDR3 protein: CASSLSRGTNEQFF
CDR3 DNA: TGTGCCAGCAGCTTATCTCGGGGGACGAATGAGCAGTTCTTC

clone size: .
J gene: TRBJ2-1
D gene: TRBD2
V gene: TRBV7-3
CDR3 protein: CASSPTSGGANEQFF
CDR3 DNA: TGTGCCAGCAGCCCTACTAGCGGGGGGGCTAATGAGCAGTTCTTC